This T cell receptor (beta chain) was retrieved from a study of CD8 T cells in Susac syndrome. Trimming shortened V by 8 bases and J by 7 bases, and 13 bases separated the two germline ends. This CDR3 spans 12 amino acids. The germline V gene encodes CDR1 MNHEY and CDR2 SMNVEV (reference sequence). It was with random hexamers that roughly 0.5 to 1 ug RNA was reverse transcribed. Amplification of TCR beta CDR3 was carried out by immunoSEQ multiplex PCR, which covered 54 Vbeta and 13 Jbeta segments. TCRdb re-analysed the immunoSEQ multiplex PCR reads in MiXCR, keeping a single row per CDR3 protein. The repertoire holds 25,000 to 30,000 distinct CDR3 sequences, with 90% to 95% as singletons.

The clonotype originates from a human donor in good health. Material for sequencing was CD8+ T cells from PBMCs. This sequence joins TRBV27 and TRBJ2-3; no definite D call. CDR3 sequence: CASWAPLHTQYF. The DNA of the CDR3 is TGTGCCAGCTGGGCCCCCCTCCATACGCAGTATTTT.